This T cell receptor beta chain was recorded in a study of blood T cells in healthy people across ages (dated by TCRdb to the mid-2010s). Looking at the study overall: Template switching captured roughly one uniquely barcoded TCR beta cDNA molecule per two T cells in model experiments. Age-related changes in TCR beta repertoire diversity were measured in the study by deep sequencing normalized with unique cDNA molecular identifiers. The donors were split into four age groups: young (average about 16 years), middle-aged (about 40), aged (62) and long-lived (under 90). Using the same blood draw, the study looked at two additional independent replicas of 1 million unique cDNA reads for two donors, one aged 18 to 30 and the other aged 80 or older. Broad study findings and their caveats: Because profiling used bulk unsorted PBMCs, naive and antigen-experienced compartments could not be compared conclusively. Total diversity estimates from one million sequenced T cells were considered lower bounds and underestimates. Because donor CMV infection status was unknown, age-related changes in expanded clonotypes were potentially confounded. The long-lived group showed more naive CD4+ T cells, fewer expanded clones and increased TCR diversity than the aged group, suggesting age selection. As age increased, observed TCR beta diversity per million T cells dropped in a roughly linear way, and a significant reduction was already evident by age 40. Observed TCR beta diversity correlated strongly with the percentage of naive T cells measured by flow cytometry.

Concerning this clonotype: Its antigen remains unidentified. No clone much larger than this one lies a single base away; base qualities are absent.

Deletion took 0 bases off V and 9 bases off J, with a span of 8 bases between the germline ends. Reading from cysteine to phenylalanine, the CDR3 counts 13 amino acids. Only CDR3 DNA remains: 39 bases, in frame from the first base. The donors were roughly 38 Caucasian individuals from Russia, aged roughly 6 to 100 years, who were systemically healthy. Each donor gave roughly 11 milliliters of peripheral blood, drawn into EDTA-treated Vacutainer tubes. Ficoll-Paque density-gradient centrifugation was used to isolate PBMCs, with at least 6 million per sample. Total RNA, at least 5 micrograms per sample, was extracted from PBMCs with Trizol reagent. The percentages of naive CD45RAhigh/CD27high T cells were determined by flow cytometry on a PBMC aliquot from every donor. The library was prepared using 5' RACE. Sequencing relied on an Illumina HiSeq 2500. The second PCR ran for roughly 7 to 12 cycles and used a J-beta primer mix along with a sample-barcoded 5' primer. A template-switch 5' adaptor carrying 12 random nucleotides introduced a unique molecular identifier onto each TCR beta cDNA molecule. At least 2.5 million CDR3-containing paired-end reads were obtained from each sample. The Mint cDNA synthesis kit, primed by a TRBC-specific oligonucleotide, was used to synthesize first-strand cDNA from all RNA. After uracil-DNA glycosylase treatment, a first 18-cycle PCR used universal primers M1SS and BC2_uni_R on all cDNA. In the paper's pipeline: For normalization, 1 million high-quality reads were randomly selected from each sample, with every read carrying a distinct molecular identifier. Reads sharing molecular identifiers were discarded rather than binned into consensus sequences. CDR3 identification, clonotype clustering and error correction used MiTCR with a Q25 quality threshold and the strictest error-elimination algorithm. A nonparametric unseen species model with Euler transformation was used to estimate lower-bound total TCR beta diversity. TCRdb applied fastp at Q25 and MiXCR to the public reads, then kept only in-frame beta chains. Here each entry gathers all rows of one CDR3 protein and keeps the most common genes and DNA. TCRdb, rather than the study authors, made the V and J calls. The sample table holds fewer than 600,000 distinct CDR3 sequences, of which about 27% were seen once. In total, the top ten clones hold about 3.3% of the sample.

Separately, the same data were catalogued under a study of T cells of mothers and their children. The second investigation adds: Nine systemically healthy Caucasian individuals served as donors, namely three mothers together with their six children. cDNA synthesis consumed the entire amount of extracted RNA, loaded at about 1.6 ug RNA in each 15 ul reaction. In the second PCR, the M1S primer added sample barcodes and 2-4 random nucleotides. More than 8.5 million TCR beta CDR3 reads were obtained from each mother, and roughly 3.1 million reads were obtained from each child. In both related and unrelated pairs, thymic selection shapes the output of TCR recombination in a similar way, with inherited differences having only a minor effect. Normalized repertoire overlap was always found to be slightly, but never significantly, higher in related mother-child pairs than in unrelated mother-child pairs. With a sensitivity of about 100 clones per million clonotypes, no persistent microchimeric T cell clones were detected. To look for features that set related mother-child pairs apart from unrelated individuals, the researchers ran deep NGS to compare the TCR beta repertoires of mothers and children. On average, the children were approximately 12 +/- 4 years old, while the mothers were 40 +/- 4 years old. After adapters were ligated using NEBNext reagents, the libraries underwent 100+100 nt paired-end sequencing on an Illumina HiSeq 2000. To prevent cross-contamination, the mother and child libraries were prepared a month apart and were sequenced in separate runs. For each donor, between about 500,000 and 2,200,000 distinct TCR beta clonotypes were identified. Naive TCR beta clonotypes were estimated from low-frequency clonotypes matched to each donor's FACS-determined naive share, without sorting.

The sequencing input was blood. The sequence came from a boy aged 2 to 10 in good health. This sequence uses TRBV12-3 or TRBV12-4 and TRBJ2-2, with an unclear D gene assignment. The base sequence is TGTGCCAGCAGTTTAGCGGGGTTGAGGGAGCTGTTTTTT. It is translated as CASSLAGLRELFF.